Following are 22 T cell receptor beta chains from one sample sequenced in a study of spatial heterogeneity in lung cancer. The time point denotes: sample taken at primary tumor resection. TCRdb independently ran MiXCR on the 5' RACE reads; one entry per CDR3 protein. The sample records fewer than 20,000 distinct CDR3 sequences, 5.8% being singletons. Antigens of these TCRs are unknown. Study results and limitations: Counts that tracked tumor mutation counts were those of expanded intratumoral alpha and beta TCRs.

Specimen: lung tumor tissue, collected at surgery. These receptors came from a female donor with early-stage non-small cell lung cancer.

Of note for this clonotype: Because this beta chain is a stray read in a library intended to capture alpha chains, its abundance should not be given much weight. The genes are TRBV5-1 and TRBJ2-7; no definite D call. Germline V gene sequence: CDR1 SGHRS, CDR2 YFSETQ. The CDR3 is 16 residues long. The ends were cut back, 2 bases at V and 2 bases at J, with 17 bases in the middle. The chain's CDR3 is CASSLESSTIPYEQYF. CDR3 in DNA: TGCGCCAGCAGCTTAGAATCCTCCACCATCCCCTACGAGCAGTACTTC.

This clonotype was detected ten times or more. In a library made to pick up alpha chains, this beta chain is a stray read with a size that means little. V usage is TRBV28 and J usage is TRBJ2-2, with 7 bases lining up with TRBD1. This CDR3 is built from 14 residues. With V trimmed by 10 bases and J by 7 bases, 12 bases remained unmatched. Germline-derived CDR1 and CDR2 are MDHEN and SYDVKM. CDR3: CAIQGTVGRGELFF. Here the CDR3 DNA reads TGTGCCATCCAAGGGACAGTTGGGCGCGGGGAGCTGTTTTTT.

This clonotype was recorded at least ten times. The library was built for alpha chains, so this beta chain is an off-target read and its size means little. The V and J genes are TRBV10-3 and TRBJ2-2; no clear D. The CDR3 length is 13 residues. Germline CDR1 ENHRY, CDR2 SYGVKD. V was trimmed by 2 bases and J by 7 bases, leaving 8 bases between them. For the CDR3, the DNA is TGTGCCATCAGTGAGGAGAACCACGGGGAGCTGTTTTTT. Translation: CAISEENHGELFF.

This clonotype was seen at least ten times. The size of this beta chain means little, since it is a stray read in a library made for alpha chains. The chain has TRBV27 and TRBJ2-7; 8 bases align to TRBD1. The germline CDR1 and CDR2 sequences are MNHEY and SMNVEV (reference sequence). Trimming at V came to 5 bases and at J to 2 bases, leaving 5 bases not matched to a gene. The CDR3 is 14 residues long. Written as DNA, the CDR3 is TGTGCCAGCAGTCCAAGGGACAGGCCCTACGAGCAGTACTTC. Translating gives CASSPRDRPYEQYF.

This clonotype was detected ten times or more. The size of this beta chain means little, since it is a stray read in a library made for alpha chains. This chain joins TRBV15 and TRBJ2-1; D is perhaps TRBD2 (6 bases). Trimming stripped 5 bases from V and 0 bases from J, with 26 bases between. The CDR3 contains 20 residues. Germline loops: CDR1 LNHNV, CDR2 YYDKDF (reference sequence). CDR3: CATSGTGVGGLFSSYNEQFF. The CDR3 DNA reads TGTGCCACCAGCGGTACCGGAGTGGGAGGATTATTTAGCTCCTACAATGAGCAGTTCTTC.

This clonotype was seen at least ten times. This beta chain is a stray sequence in a library constructed for alpha chains; its clone size is not meaningful. The V gene is TRBV12-3 or TRBV12-4, the J gene TRBJ2-3; unclear D gene. Trimming took 3 bases from V and 3 from J, leaving 7 bases between them. The CDR3 extends over 13 amino acids. Here the CDR3 reads CASSFGETDTQYF. The CDR3 coding sequence is TGTGCCAGCAGTTTTGGCGAGACAGATACGCAGTATTTT.

This clonotype was detected many times. This beta chain came through as a stray read in a library set up for alpha chains, and its size says little. V usage is TRBV7-9 and J usage is TRBJ2-1, with TRBD1 identical over 8 bases. V dropped 2 bases and J dropped 5; count of bases not matched to a gene: 2. This CDR3 has 14 amino acids. Looked up from germline, CDR1 is SEHNR and CDR2 is FQNEAQ (reference sequence). The CDR3 is CASSLTQGDNEQFF. As DNA, the CDR3 is TGTGCCAGCAGCTTAACACAGGGGGACAATGAGCAGTTCTTC.

The table lists this clonotype with many counts. Because the library targeted alpha chains, this beta chain is an off-target read whose size means little. The CDR3 DNA is TGCGCCAGCAGCGTAACGGGACGGGGAGCTAACTATGGCTACACCTTC. Residues: CASSVTGRGANYGYTF. The genes are TRBV4-1 and TRBJ1-2, with D possibly TRBD1 on 5 matching bases. This CDR3 has 16 amino acids. The germline V gene encodes CDR1 MGHRA and CDR2 YSYEKL. With 5 bases removed from V and 0 bases from J, the gap between germline ends came to 16 bases.

The table lists this clonotype with many counts. The size of this beta chain means little, since it is a stray read in a library made for alpha chains. This chain joins TRBV20-1 and TRBJ2-7; D gene unclear. Trimming cost V 2 bases and J 6 bases, with 14 bases left between them. CDR1 DFQATT and CDR2 SNEGSKA come from the germline V gene (reference sequence). The CDR3 covers 13 residues. The CDR3 reads CSARWGYPSEQYF. The CDR3 coding sequence is TGCAGTGCTAGATGGGGTTATCCCTCCGAGCAGTACTTC.

This clonotype is medium-sized by share. Because the library targeted alpha chains, this beta chain is an off-target read whose size means little. The chain is built from TRBV2 and TRBJ2-2; TRBD2 aligns across 7 bases. This CDR3 is built from 15 residues. The germline gives CDR1 SNHLY, CDR2 FYNNEI. Trimming took 7 bases from V and 2 from J; bases not matched to a gene: 7. The CDR3 sequence is CASKSGTINTGELFF. As DNA, the CDR3 is TGTGCCAGCAAGAGCGGGACTATTAACACCGGGGAGCTGTTTTTT.

This clonotype was detected ten times or more. Because this beta chain is a stray read in a library intended to capture alpha chains, its abundance should not be given much weight. The chain couples TRBV28 to TRBJ2-1; 11 bases match TRBD2. The germline V gene encodes CDR1 MDHEN and CDR2 SYDVKM. The junction had 12 bases not matched to a gene; V was cut back by 6 bases and J by 14 bases. CDR3 size: 14 residues. CDR3 protein: CASRIRPRGLAEFF. Written as DNA, the CDR3 is TGTGCCAGCAGAATTCGACCTAGGGGACTAGCGGAGTTCTTC. The full variable domain, with the rest looked up from reference TRBV28 and TRBJ2-1, is DVKVTQSSRYLVKRTGEKVFLECVQDMDHENMFWYRQDPGLGLRLIYFSYDVKMKEKGDIPEGYSVSREKKERFSLILESASTNQTSMYLCASRIRPRGLAEFFGPGTRLTVL.

In its sample, this clonotype was seen many times. Being off target in a library aimed at alpha chains, this beta chain has a size of little meaning. The V and J genes are TRBV4-2 and TRBJ2-5; TRBD2 aligns across 10 bases. CDR1 and CDR2 (germline): LGHNA, YNFKEQ. Trimming took 0 bases from V and 4 from J; bases not matched to a gene: 11. CDR3 length: 18 residues. CDR3: CASSQDASGSVFRETQYF. The CDR3 DNA sequence: TGTGCCAGCAGCCAAGACGCTAGCGGGAGTGTCTTCCGAGAGACCCAGTACTTC.

Ten or more counts support this clonotype. Since the library was made to target alpha chains, this beta chain is a stray read and its abundance is not meaningful. The CDR3 DNA reads as TGTGCCAGCAGGGCCGGGACAGGGGTCGACGAGCAGTACTTC. Amino acid sequence: CASRAGTGVDEQYF. The rearrangement uses TRBV12-3 or TRBV12-4 and TRBJ2-7, with 10 bases fitting TRBD1. With V trimmed by 6 bases and J by 5 bases, 7 bases remained unmatched. This CDR3 has 14 residues.

As concerns this clonotype: Because this beta chain is a stray read in a library intended to capture alpha chains, its abundance should not be given much weight. The chain uses TRBV7-8 and TRBJ2-1; 10 bases match TRBD2. Germline CDR1 SGHVS, CDR2 FQNEAQ. The CDR3 length is 18 residues. With V trimmed by 1 base and J by 5 bases, 11 bases remained unmatched. The CDR3 bases are TGTGCCAGCAGCTTAGTACCGGGGGCTAGCGGGAGAAACAATGAGCAGTTCTTC. Translation gives CASSLVPGASGRNNEQFF.

This clonotype was observed many times. This beta chain lies outside the target of a library built for alpha chains; its clone size means little. The chain recombines TRBV2 with TRBJ2-5, with 14 bases matching TRBD2. The junction had 6 bases not matched to a gene; V was cut back by 6 bases and J by 3 bases. Looked up from germline, CDR1 is SNHLY and CDR2 is FYNNEI. CDR3 length: 16 amino acids. In DNA, the CDR3 is TGTGCCAGCAGATCCCCGGGACTAGCGGGAGAAGAGACCCAGTACTTC. It codes for CASRSPGLAGEETQYF.

This clonotype has at least ten counts. Within a library made for alpha chains, this beta chain is off target, and its count is uninformative. This rearrangement joins TRBV6-2 or TRBV6-3 to TRBJ2-2; TRBD2 agrees at 11 bases. V dropped 5 bases and J dropped 4; count of bases not matched to a gene: 3. Germline V lookup: CDR1 MNHEY, CDR2 SVGEGT. This CDR3 comprises 15 residues. The CDR3 DNA follows: TGTGCCAGCAGTAGACTAGCGGGGCGCACCGGGGAGCTGTTTTTT. Amino acid sequence: CASSRLAGRTGELFF.

There are many counts of this clonotype. Within a library made for alpha chains, this beta chain is off target, and its count is uninformative. The chain is built from TRBV15 and TRBJ2-3; 8 nucleotides align to TRBD1. CDR3 size: 15 residues. With V trimmed by 7 bases and J by 0 bases, 6 bases remained unmatched. Germline values: CDR1 LNHNV, CDR2 YYDKDF (reference sequence). This CDR3 reads CATNQGASSTDTQYF. CDR3 in DNA: TGTGCCACCAACCAGGGGGCCTCTAGCACAGATACGCAGTATTTT.

This clonotype was counted ten times or more. This beta chain is an off-target read within a library intended for alpha chains, so its frequency means little. The genes are TRBV18 and TRBJ2-1, with TRBD2 matching 9 bases. Per germline, CDR1 KGHSH and CDR2 LQKENI. V trimming: 6 bases; J trimming: 10 bases; junction bases outside the gene matches: 16. This CDR3 spans 16 amino acids. The DNA for the CDR3 is TGTGCCAGCTCTCCTGAAGCGGGAGGCCCTAGGGACGAGCAGTTCTTC. Amino acid sequence: CASSPEAGGPRDEQFF. The entire variable domain, with the rest obtained from reference TRBV18 and TRBJ2-1, is as follows: NAGVMQNPRHLVRRRGQEARLRCSPMKGHSHVYWYRQLPEEGLKFMVYLQKENIIDESGMPKERFSAEFPKEGPSILRIQQVVRGDSAAYFCASSPEAGGPRDEQFFGPGTRLTVL.

Comment on this clonotype: The library was designed around alpha chains, so this beta chain is a stray read whose abundance carries little weight. The V call is TRBV6-6, the J call TRBJ1-6; D is ambiguous. V was shortened by 4 bases and J by 7 bases, with 8 bases between the two germline ends. Germline CDR1 reads MNHNY; CDR2 reads SVGAGI (reference sequence). The CDR3 contains 13 residues. The chain's CDR3 is CASSSPENSPLHF. The CDR3 DNA is TGTGCCAGCAGTTCTCCTGAAAATTCACCCCTCCACTTT.

This clonotype was recorded at least ten times. A library made for alpha chains picked up this beta chain off target, so its size means little. This chain connects TRBV5-1 to TRBJ2-3, with D maybe TRBD1 (6 bases). CDR1 and CDR2 from the germline V gene are SGHRS and YFSETQ. There are 14 residues in the CDR3. V was trimmed by 0 bases and J by 4 bases, leaving 9 bases between them. In DNA, the CDR3 is TGCGCCAGCAGCTTGGCAGCAGGGGCAGATACGCAGTATTTT. This codes for CASSLAAGADTQYF.

This clonotype was detected ten times or more. This beta chain came through as a stray read in a library set up for alpha chains, and its size says little. The chain is built from TRBV27 and TRBJ1-5; unclear D gene. CDR1 is MNHEY, CDR2 SMNVEV, per germline (reference sequence). Trimming removed 6 bases at V and 0 bases at J, with 12 bases between. The CDR3 contains 15 residues. The CDR3 DNA reads TGTGCCAGCAGCCGGAATGGAGATAGCAATCAGCCCCAGCATTTT. Its translation is CASSRNGDSNQPQHF.

This clonotype was counted only a few times. Since the library was made to target alpha chains, this beta chain is a stray read and its abundance is not meaningful. V and J are TRBV6-6 and TRBJ2-7, with TRBD1 matching over 10 bases. Germline V lookup: CDR1 MNHNY, CDR2 SVGAGI (reference sequence). Trimming cost V 2 bases and J 5 bases; bases outside gene matches: 9. The CDR3 totals 16 residues. Written as DNA, the CDR3 is TGTGCCAGCAGTTACGAGACAGGGGGCGCTCGGAACGAGCAGTACTTC. Amino acid sequence: CASSYETGGARNEQYF.